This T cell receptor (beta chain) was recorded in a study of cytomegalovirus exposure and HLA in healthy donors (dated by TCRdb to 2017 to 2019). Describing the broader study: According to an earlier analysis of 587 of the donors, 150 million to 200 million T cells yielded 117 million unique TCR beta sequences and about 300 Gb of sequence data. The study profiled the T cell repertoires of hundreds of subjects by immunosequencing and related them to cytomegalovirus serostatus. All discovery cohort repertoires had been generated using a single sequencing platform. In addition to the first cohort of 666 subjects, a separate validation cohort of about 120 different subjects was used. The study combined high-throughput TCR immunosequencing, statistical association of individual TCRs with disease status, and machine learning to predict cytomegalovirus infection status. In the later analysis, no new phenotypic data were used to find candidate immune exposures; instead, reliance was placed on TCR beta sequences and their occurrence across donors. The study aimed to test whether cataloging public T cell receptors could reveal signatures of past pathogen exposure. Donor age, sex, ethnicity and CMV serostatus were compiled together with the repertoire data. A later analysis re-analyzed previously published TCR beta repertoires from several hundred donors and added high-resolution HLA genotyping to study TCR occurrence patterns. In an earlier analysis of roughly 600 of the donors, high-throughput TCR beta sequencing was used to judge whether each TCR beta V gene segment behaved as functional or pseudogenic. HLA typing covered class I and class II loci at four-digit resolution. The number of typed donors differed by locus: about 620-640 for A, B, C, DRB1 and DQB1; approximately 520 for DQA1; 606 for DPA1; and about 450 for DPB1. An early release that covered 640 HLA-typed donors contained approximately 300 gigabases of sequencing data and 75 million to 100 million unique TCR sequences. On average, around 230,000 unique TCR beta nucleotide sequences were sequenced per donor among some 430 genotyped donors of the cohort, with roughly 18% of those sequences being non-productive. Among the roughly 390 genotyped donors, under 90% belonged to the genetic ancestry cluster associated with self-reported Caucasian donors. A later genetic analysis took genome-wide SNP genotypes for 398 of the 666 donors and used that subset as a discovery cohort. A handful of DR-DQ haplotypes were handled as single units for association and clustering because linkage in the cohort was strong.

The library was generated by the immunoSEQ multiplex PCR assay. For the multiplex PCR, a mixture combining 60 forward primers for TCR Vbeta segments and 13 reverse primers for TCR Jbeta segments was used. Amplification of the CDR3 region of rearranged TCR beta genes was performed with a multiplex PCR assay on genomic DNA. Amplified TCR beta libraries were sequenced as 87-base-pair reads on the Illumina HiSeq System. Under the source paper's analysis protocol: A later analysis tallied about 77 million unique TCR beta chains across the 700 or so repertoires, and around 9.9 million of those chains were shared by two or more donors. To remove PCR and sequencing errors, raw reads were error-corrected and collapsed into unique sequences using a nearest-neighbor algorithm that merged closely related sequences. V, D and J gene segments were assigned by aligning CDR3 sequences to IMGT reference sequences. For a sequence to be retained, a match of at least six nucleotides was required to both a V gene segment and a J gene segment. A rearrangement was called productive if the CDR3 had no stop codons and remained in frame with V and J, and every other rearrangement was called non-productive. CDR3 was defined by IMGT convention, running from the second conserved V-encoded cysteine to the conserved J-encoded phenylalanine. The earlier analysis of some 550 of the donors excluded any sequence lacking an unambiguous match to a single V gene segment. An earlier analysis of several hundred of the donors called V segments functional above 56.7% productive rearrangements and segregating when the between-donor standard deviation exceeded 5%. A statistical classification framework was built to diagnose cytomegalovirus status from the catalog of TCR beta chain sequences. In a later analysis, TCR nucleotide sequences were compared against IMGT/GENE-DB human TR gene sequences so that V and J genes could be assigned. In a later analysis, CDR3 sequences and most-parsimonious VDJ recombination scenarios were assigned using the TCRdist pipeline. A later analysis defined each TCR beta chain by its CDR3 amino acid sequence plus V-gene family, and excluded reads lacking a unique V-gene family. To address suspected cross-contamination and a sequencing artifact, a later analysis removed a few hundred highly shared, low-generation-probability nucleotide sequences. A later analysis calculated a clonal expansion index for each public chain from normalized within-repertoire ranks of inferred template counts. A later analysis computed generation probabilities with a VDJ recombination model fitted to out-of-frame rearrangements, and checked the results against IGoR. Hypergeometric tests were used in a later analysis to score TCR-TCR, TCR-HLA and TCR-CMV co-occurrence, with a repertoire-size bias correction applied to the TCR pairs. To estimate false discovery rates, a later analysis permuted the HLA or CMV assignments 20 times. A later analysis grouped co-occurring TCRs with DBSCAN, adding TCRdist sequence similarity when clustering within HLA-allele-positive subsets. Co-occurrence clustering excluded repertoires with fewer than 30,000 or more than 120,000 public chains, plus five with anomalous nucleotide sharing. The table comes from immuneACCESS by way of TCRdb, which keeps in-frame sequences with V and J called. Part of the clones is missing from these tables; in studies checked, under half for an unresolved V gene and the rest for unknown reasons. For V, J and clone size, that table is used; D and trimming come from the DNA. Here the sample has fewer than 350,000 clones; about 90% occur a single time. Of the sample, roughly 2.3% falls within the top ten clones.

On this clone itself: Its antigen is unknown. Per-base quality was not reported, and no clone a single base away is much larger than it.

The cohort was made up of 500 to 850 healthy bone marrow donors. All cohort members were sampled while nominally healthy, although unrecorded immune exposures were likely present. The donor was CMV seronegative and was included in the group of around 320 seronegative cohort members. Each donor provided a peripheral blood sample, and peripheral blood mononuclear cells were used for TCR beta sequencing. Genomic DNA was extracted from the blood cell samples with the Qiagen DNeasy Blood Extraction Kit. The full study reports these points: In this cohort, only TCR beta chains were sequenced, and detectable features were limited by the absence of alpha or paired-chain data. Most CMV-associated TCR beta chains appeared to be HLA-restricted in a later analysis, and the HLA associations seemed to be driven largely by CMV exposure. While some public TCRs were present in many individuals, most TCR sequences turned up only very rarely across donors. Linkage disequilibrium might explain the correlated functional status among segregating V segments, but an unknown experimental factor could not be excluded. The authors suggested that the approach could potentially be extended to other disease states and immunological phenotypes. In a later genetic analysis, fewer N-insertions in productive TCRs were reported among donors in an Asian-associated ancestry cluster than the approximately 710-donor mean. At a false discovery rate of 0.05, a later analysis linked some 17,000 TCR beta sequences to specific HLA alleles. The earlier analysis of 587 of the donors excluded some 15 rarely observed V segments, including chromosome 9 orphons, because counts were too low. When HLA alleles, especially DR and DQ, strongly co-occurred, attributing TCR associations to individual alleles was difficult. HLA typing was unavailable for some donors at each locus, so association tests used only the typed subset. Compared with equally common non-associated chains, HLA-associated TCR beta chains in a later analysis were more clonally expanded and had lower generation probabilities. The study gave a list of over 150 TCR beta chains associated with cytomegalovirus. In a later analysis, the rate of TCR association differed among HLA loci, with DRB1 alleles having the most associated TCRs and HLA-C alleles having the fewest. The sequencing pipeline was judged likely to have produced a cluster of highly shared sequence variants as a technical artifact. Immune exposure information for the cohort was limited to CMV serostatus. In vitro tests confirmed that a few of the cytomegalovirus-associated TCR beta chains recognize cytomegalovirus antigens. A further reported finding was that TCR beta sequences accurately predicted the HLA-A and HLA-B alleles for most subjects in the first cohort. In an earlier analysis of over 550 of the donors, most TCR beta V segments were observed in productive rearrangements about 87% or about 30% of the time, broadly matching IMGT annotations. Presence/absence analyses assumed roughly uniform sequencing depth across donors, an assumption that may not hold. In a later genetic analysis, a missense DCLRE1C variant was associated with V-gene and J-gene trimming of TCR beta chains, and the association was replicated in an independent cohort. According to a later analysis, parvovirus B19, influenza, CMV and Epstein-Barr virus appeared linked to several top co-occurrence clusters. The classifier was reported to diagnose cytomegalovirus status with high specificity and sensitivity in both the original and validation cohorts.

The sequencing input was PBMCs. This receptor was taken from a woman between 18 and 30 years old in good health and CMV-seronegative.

The CDR3 here reads CASGPPYPSGGGNEQFF. The DNA sequence is given as TGTGCTAGTGGCCCCCCTTACCCTAGCGGGGGGGGAAATGAGCAGTTCTTC. The rearranged chain carries TRBV12-5 and TRBJ2-1; 12 junctional bases match TRBD2. Germline trimming amounts to 6 bases on V and 7 bases on J, with 13 as the count of junction bases outside the gene matches. The CDR3 numbers 17 residues from cysteine through phenylalanine. Only the CDR3 DNA is retained, 51 bases long and in frame from the first base. Per the germline V gene, LGHNT is the CDR1 and FRNRAP is the CDR2.